The clone carrying this T cell receptor beta chain was counted ten times or more. Its specificity is not known. Regarding treatment: 15 to 20 received Ad26.COV2.S at low or high dose, single or two shots; five or six received placebo; per-sample allocation not given. The samples were gathered on day 63 after the first injection of vaccine or placebo. The sample came from a Boston adult aged 18-55 years. The germline CDR1 and CDR2 sequences are MNHEY and SVGAGI. V shed 6 bases and J shed 4 bases, with 12 bases lying between them. The CDR3 runs to 13 residues. These data come from a study of Ad26.COV2.S vaccination and SARS-CoV-2 variants. In the study overall: Into the muscle, Ad26.COV2.S was dosed once or twice, 56 days apart. Study-wide results and caveats: Spike-specific TCR breadth was greater in vaccine than placebo recipients.

Method: immunoSEQ multiplex PCR; TCRdb's copy keeps in-frame clones and lacks some. The sample lists more than 300,000 clones; about 88% were seen once. The source of this sequence is a person aged 18-60 years who received the Ad26.COV2.S COVID-19 vaccine or a placebo. The sequencing here drew on peripheral blood, taken in a trial of Ad26.COV2.S vaccine versus placebo. J is TRBJ1-2 and V is TRBV6-5, with D uncertain. The CDR3: CASSQPGSYGYTF. The CDR3 bases are TGTGCCAGCAGCCAACCGGGGTCCTATGGCTACACCTTC.